By share, the clone carrying this T cell receptor (beta chain) counts as medium-sized (0.01 to 0.1%). Its matching antigen is unknown. This sample was included in a study of cytomegalovirus exposure and HLA in healthy donors. General study findings and limits: Sequencing likely produced, as an artifact, a cluster of highly shared sequence variants. Across donors, sequencing depth was assumed by presence/absence analyses to be roughly uniform.

The V and J ends lost 7 bases and 4 bases respectively, with 14 bases between them. Germline values: CDR1 SNHLY, CDR2 FYNNEI. The CDR3 extends over 14 amino acids. The PCR employed 60 Vbeta primers together with 13 Jbeta primers. Some clones are missing from TCRdb's copy, which holds only in-frame ones; the method was immunoSEQ multiplex PCR. The sample yields some 40,000 clones, around 53% seen once. Sequenced input: PBMCs. This sequence originates from a woman in her 40s in good health and CMV-seropositive. V usage is TRBV2 and J usage is TRBJ1-5, with D possibly matching TRBD1 (6 bases). The CDR3 sequence is CASKTGGPNQPQHF. The CDR3 DNA follows: TGTGCCAGCAAAACGGGGGGCCCAAATCAGCCCCAGCATTTT.